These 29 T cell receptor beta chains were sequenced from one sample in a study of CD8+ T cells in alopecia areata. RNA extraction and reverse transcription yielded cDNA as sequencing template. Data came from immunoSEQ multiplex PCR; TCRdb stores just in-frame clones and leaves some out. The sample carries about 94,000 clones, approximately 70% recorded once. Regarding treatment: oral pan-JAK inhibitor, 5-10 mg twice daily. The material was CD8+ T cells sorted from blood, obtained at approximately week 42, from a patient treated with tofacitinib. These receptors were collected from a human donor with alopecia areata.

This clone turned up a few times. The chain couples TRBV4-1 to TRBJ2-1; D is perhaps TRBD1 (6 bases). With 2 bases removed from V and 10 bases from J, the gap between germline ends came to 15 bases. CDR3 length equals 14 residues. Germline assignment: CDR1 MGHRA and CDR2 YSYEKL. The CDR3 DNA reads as TGCGCCAGCAGCCAAAAGGACAGCTTTAACGAGCAGTTCTTC. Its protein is CASSQKDSFNEQFF.

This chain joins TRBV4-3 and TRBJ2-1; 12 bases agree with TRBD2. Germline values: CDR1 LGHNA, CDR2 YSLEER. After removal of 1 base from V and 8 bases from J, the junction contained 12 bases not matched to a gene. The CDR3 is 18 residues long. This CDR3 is CASSQALGLAGGPYEQFF. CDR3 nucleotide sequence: TGCGCCAGCAGCCAAGCACTGGGTCTAGCGGGGGGGCCGTATGAGCAGTTCTTC.

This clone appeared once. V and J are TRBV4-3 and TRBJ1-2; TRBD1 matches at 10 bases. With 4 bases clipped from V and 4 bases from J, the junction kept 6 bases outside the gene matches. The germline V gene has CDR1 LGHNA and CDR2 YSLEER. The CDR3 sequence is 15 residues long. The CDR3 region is CASSRRTGGFYGYTF. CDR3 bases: TGCGCCAGCAGCCGTAGGACAGGGGGATTCTATGGCTACACCTTC.

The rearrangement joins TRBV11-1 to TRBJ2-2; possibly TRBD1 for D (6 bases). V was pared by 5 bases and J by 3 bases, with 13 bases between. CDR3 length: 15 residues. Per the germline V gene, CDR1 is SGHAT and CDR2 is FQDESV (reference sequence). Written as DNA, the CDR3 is TGTGCCAGCAGCCTACAGGGAAGGTACACCGGGGAGCTGTTTTTT. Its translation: CASSLQGRYTGELFF.

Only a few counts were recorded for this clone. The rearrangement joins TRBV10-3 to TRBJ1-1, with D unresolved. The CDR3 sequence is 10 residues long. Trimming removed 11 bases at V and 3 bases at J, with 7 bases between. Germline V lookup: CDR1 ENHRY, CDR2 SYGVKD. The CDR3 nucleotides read TGTGCCTCCGGGGACACTGAAGCTTTCTTT. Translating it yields CASGDTEAFF.

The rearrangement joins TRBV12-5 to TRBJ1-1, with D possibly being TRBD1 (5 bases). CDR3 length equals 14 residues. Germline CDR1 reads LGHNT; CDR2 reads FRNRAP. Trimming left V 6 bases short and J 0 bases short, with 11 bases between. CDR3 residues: CASGAGRMNTEAFF. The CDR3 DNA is TGTGCTAGTGGAGCGGGACGGATGAACACTGAAGCTTTCTTT.

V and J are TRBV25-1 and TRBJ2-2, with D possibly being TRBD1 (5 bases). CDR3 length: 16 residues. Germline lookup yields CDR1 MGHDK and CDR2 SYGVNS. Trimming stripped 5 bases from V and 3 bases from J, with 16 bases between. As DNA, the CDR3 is TGTGCCAGCAGTTCTAACGACAGACCATACACCGGGGAGCTGTTTTTT. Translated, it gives CASSSNDRPYTGELFF.

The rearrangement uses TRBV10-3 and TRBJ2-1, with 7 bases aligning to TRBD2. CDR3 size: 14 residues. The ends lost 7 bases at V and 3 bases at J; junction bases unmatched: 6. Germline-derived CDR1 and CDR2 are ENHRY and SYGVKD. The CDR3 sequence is CAITLGGDYNEQFF. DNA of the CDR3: TGTGCCATCACCCTGGGAGGGGACTACAATGAGCAGTTCTTC.

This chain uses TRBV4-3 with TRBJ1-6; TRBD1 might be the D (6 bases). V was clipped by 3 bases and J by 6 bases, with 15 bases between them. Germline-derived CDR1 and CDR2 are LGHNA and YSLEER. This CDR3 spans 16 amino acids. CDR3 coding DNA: TGCGCCAGCAGCCAGGACCGACAGGCCCTTAATTCACCCCTCCACTTT. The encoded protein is CASSQDRQALNSPLHF.

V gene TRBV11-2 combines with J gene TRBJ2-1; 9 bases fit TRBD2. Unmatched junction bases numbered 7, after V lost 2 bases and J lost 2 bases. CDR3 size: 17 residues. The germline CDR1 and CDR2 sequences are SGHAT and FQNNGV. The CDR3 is CASSLQRGDLPYNEQFF. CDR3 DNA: TGTGCCAGCAGCTTACAGCGGGGGGACCTTCCCTACAATGAGCAGTTCTTC.

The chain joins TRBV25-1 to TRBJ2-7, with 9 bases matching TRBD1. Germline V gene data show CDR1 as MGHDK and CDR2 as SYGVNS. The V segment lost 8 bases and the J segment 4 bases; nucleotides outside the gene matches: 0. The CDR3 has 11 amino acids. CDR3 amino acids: CASGQGYEQYF. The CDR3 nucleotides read TGTGCCAGCGGACAGGGGTACGAGCAGTACTTC.

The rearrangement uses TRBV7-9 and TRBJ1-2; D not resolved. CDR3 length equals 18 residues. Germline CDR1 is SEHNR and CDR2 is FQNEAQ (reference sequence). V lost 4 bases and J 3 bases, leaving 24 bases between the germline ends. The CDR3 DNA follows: TGTGCCAGCAGCTCGGAGGCATTTGGGTGGAAGGATTACTATGGCTACACCTTC. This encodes CASSSEAFGWKDYYGYTF. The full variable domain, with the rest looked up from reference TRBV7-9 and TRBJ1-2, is DTGVSQNPRHKITKRGQNVTFRCDPISEHNRLYWYRQTLGQGPEFLTYFQNEAQLEKSRLLSDRFSAERPKGSFSTLEIQRTEQGDSAMYLCASSSEAFGWKDYYGYTFGSGTRLTVV.

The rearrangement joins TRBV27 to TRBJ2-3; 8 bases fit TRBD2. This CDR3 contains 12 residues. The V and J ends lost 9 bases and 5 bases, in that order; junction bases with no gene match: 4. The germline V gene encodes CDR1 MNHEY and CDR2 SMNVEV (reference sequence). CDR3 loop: CASSGAVDTQYF. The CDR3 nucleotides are TGTGCCAGTAGCGGGGCCGTAGATACGCAGTATTTT.

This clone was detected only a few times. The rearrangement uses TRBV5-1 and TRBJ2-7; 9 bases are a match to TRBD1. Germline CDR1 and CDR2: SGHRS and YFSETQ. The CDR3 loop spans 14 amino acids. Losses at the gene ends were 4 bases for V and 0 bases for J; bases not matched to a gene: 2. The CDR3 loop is CASSMTGGSYEQYF. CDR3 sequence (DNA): TGCGCCAGCAGCATGACAGGGGGCTCCTACGAGCAGTACTTC.

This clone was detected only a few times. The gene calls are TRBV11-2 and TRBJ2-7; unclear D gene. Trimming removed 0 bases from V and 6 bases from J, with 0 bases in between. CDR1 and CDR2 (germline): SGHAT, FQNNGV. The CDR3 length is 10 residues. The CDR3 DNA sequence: TGTGCCAGCAGCTTAGACGAGCAGTACTTC. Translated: CASSLDEQYF.

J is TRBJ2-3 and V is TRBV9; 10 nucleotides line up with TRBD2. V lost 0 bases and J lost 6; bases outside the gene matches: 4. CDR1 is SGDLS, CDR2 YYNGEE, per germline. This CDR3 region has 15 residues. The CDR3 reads CASSVGAGGIDTQYF. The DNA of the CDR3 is TGTGCCAGCAGCGTAGGAGCGGGGGGGATCGATACGCAGTATTTT.

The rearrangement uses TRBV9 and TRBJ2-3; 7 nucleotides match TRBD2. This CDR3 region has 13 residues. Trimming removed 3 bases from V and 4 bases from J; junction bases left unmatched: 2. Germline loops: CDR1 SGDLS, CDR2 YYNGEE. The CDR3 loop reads CASSAGLADTQYF. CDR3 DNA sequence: TGTGCCAGCAGCGCTGGACTAGCAGATACGCAGTATTTT.

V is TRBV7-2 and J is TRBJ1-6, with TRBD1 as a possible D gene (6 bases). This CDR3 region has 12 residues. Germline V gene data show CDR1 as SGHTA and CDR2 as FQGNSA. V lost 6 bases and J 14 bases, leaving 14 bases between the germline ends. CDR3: CASSIGGSALHF. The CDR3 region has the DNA TGTGCCAGCAGTATAGGGGGGTCGGCCCTCCACTTT.

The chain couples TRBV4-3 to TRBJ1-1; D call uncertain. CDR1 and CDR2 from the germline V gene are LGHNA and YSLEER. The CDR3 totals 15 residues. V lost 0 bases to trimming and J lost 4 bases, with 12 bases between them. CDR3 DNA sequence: TGCGCCAGCAGCCAAGATCAGCGTCCGGGCACTGAAGCTTTCTTT. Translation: CASSQDQRPGTEAFF.

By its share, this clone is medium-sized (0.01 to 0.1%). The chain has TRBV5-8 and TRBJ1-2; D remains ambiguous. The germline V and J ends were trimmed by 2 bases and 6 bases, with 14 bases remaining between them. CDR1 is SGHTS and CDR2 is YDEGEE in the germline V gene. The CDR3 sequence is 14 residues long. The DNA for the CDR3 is TGTGCCAGCAGCTTTTTGTTGGCGGAAGATGGCTACACCTTC. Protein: CASSFLLAEDGYTF.

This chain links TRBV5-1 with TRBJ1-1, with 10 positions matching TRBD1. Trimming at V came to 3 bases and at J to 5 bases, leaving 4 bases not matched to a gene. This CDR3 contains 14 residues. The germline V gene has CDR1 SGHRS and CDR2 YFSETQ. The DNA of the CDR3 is TGCGCCAGCAGCTGGGACAGGGGTGGGACTGAAGCTTTCTTT. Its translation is CASSWDRGGTEAFF.

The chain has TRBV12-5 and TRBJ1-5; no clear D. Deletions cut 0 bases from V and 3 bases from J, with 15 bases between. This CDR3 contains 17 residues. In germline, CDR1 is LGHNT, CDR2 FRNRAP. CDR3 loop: CASGLVRGSAFNQPQHF. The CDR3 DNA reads TGTGCTAGTGGTTTGGTACGAGGGAGTGCCTTCAATCAGCCCCAGCATTTT.

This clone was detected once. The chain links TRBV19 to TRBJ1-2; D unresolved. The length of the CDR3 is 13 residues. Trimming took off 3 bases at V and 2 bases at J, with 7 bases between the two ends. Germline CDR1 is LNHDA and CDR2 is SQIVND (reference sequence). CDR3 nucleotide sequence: TGTGCCAGTAGTATTGCGGGGAACTATGGCTACACCTTC. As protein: CASSIAGNYGYTF.

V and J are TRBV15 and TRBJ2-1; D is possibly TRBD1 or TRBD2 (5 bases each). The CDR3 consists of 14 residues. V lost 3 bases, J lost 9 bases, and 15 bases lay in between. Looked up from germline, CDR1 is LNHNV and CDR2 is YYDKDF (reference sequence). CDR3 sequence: CATSSRGVVGEQFF. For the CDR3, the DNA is TGTGCCACCAGCAGCAGAGGGGTGGTCGGTGAGCAGTTCTTC.

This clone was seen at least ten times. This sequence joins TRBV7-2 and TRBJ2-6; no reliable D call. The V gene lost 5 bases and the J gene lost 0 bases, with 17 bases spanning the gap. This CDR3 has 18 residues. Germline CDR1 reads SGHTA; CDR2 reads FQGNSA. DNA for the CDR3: TGTGCCAGCAGCCCCGATCTGAAAGGGATCTCTGGGGCCAACGTCCTGACTTTC. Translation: CASSPDLKGISGANVLTF.

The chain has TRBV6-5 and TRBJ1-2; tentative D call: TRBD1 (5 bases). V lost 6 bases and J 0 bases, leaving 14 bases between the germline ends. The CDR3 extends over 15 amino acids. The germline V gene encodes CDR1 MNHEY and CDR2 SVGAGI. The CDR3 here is CASRSTGNTNYGYTF. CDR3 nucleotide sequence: TGTGCCAGCAGATCAACAGGCAACACTAACTATGGCTACACCTTC.

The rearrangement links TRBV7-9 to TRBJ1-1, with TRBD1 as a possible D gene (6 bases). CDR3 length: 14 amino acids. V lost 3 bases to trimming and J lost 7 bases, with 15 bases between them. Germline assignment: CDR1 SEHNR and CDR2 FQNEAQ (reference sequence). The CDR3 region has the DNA TGTGCCAGCAGCTTGGAGGACAGTGCTTATGAAGCTTTCTTT. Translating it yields CASSLEDSAYEAFF.

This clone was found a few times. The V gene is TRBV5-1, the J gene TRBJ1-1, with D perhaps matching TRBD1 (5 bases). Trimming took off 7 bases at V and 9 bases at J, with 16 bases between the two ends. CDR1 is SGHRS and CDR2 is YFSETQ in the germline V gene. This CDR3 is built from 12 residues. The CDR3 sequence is CASFGTGNQAFF. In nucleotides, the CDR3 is TGCGCCAGCTTCGGGACGGGTAATCAAGCTTTCTTT.

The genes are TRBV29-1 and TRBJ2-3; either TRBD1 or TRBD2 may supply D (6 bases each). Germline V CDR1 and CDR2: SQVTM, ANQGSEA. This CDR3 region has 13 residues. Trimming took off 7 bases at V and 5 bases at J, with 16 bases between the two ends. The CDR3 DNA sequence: TGCAGCGGGGGACCGGGGGCGATAGATACGCAGTATTTT. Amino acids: CSGGPGAIDTQYF.